One and the same sample provided the 5 T cell receptor beta chains below, sequenced in a study of blood T cells in healthy people across ages. A second PCR of about 7 to 12 cycles used a sample-barcoded 5' primer and a J-beta primer mix. MiXCR, run by TCRdb on the 5' RACE reads, gives a single entry per CDR3 protein. The table records around 600,000 distinct CDR3 sequences, 40% to 50% of them present only once. The sequencing sample was made of blood. These receptors originate from a man older than 75 in good health.

This clonotype showed up just a few times. This sequence joins TRBV7-9 and TRBJ2-1; 7 nucleotides line up with TRBD2. The CDR3 runs to 15 residues. Germline V gene data show CDR1 as SEHNR and CDR2 as FQNEAQ (reference sequence). J lost 4 bases, V lost 5 bases, and 8 bases had no gene match. CDR3 in amino acids: CASSHAGAVYNEQFF. The CDR3 coding sequence is TGTGCCAGCAGCCACGCGGGAGCGGTTTACAATGAGCAGTTCTTC.

Only a few counts were recorded for this clonotype. The rearrangement links TRBV6-2 or TRBV6-3 to TRBJ2-7; D is unresolved. The germline V and J ends were trimmed by 7 bases and 3 bases, with 10 bases remaining between them. The germline gives CDR1 MNHEY, CDR2 SVGEGT. The CDR3 sequence is 12 residues long. The CDR3 sequence is CASTAESYEQYF. The CDR3 DNA follows: TGTGCCAGCACGGCGGAGAGCTACGAGCAGTACTTC.

The chain's CDR3 is CSGGHGAVGNTEAFF. The CDR3 coding sequence is TGCAGCGGCGGTCACGGGGCTGTTGGGAACACTGAAGCTTTCTTT. The chain recombines TRBV29-1 with TRBJ1-1, with D possibly matching TRBD1 (5 bases). CDR1 is SQVTM, CDR2 ANQGSEA, per germline. The CDR3 runs to 15 residues. Deletions cut 7 bases from V and 1 base from J, with 19 bases between.

The chain uses TRBV28 and TRBJ2-5, with TRBD2 matching over 8 bases. V shed 8 bases and J 1 base; nucleotides not matched to a gene: 9. Germline V gene data show CDR1 as MDHEN and CDR2 as SYDVKM. There are 15 residues in the CDR3. The CDR3 loop reads CASEGTSIPQETQYF. In DNA form, the CDR3 reads TGTGCCAGCGAAGGGACTAGTATTCCCCAAGAGACCCAGTACTTC.

Details on this clonotype: One end of the junction does not line up with germline, which may come from a read error. This sequence joins TRBV25-1 and TRBJ1-5; 7 bases fit TRBD1. Germline CDR1 is MGHDK and CDR2 is SYGVNS. The CDR3 runs to 14 residues. The CDR3 DNA reads TGTGCCCGCAGTGAGACAGGGTGGGATCAGCCCCAGCATTTT. This encodes CARSETGWDQPQHF.